This T cell receptor beta chain was recovered during a study of blood T cells in healthy people across ages. As regards this clonotype: The antigen is undetermined.

V was pared by 7 bases and J by 5 bases, with 5 bases of the junction left unmatched. Germline loops: CDR1 DFQATT, CDR2 SNEGSKA (reference sequence). The CDR3 covers 13 residues. General study findings and limits: Long-lived and aged donors differed, with more naive CD4+ cells and higher diversity in the long-lived. Roughly linear age-related decline in beta diversity appeared, significant by age approximately 43.

Alongside a J-beta primer mix, a sample-barcoded 5' primer served in a second PCR lasting about 6 to 12 cycles. Carrying 12 random nucleotides, a template-switch adaptor labeled each individual cDNA molecule. TCRdb processed the 5' RACE reads anew with MiXCR; each CDR3 protein has one entry. The sample has roughly 700,000 distinct CDR3 sequences, approximately 49% seen once; the top ten hold roughly 34%. The chain combines TRBV20-1 with TRBJ1-6; 7 bases match TRBD1. The sequencing sample was made of blood. The clonotype was recovered from a woman aged 55-69 years in good health. CDR3 region: CSVRQGDNSPLHF. The CDR3, as DNA: TGCAGTGTCCGACAGGGTGATAATTCACCCCTCCACTTT.